The 27 T cell receptor beta chains listed next were all sequenced from one sample in a study of cytomegalovirus exposure and HLA in healthy donors. PCR employed 60 Vbeta and 13 Jbeta primers. Clones were read by immunoSEQ multiplex PCR, and TCRdb kept only the in-frame ones, dropping some. The listing records some 150,000 clones. The sequenced material came from PBMCs. The origin of the receptors is a man aged 40-55 years in good health and CMV-seronegative.

V gene TRBV10-3 combines with J gene TRBJ2-5; 9 bases agree with TRBD1. The CDR3 has 17 residues. The germline V gene encodes CDR1 ENHRY and CDR2 SYGVKD. The V and J ends lost 0 bases and 1 base, in that order; junction bases with no gene match: 6. CDR3 protein: CAISESTGGPAQETQYF. DNA of the CDR3: TGTGCCATCAGTGAGTCGACAGGGGGGCCAGCCCAAGAGACCCAGTACTTC.

This chain links TRBV27 with TRBJ2-5, with 9 bases identical to TRBD1. This CDR3 contains 13 residues. Germline V gives CDR1 MNHEY, CDR2 SMNVEV (reference sequence). Unmatched junction bases numbered 1, after V lost 6 bases and J lost 2 bases. The CDR3 bases are TGTGCCAGCAGAGGGACAGGGCAAGAGACCCAGTACTTC. Amino acid sequence: CASRGTGQETQYF.

The chain recombines TRBV6-5 with TRBJ2-7; 8 positions agree with TRBD1. Germline assignment: CDR1 MNHEY and CDR2 SVGAGI. The trim removed 2 bases at V and 2 bases at J, leaving 8 bases unmatched. CDR3 length: 16 residues. CDR3 sequence (DNA): TGTGCCAGCAGTTACGCAAAATCGGGACAGGCCTACGAGCAGTACTTC. Residues: CASSYAKSGQAYEQYF.

V usage is TRBV29-1 and J usage is TRBJ2-7, with TRBD1 as a possible D gene (6 bases). The ends were cut back, 6 bases at V and 3 bases at J, with 12 bases in the middle. This CDR3 is built from 12 residues. Germline V gene sequence: CDR1 SQVTM, CDR2 ANQGSEA. The CDR3 DNA sequence: TGCAGCGTCCGGGACATAGGCTACGAGCAGTACTTC. This sequence encodes CSVRDIGYEQYF.

CDR3 in DNA: TGTGCCAGCAGCCAAGGGTGGCGGGGCCCCAGCTCCTACGAGCAGTACTTC. It translates to CASSQGWRGPSSYEQYF. The rearrangement links TRBV4-2 to TRBJ2-7; maybe TRBD2 (6 bases). The CDR3 spans 17 residues. The germline V gene has CDR1 LGHNA and CDR2 YNFKEQ. Between the trimmed V and J ends, which lost 1 base and 0 bases, there was a span of 16 bases.

The chain combines TRBV6-1 with TRBJ1-1; D unclear. Between the trimmed V and J ends, which lost 6 bases and 0 bases, there was a span of 8 bases. From germline, CDR1 is MNHNS and CDR2 SASEGT. The CDR3 covers 13 residues. In DNA, the CDR3 is TGTGCCAGCAGGAAAACAGTGAACACTGAAGCTTTCTTT. This sequence encodes CASRKTVNTEAFF.

The chain employs TRBV4-3 and TRBJ1-1; tentatively, D is TRBD1 (6 bases). Germline V CDR1 and CDR2: LGHNA, YSLEER. V lost 0 bases, J lost 9 bases, and 14 bases lay in between. The CDR3 runs to 14 residues. The CDR3 here is CASSQDFPRDKAFF. DNA for the CDR3: TGCGCCAGCAGCCAAGATTTCCCCCGGGACAAAGCTTTCTTT.

In nucleotides, the CDR3 is TGTGCCAGCTCTCGAAGTCCGAGGGCAGATACGCAGTATTTT. It encodes CASSRSPRADTQYF. The chain couples TRBV6-5 to TRBJ2-3; D perhaps matches TRBD2 (5 bases). The CDR3 loop spans 14 amino acids. Germline loops: CDR1 MNHEY, CDR2 SVGAGI. V dropped 8 bases and J dropped 4 bases, with 16 bases sitting between them.

V usage is TRBV7-6 and J usage is TRBJ1-1; no reliable D call. Trimming removed 7 bases at V and 8 bases at J, with 20 bases between. Germline V gene sequence: CDR1 SGHVS, CDR2 FNYEAQ. CDR3 length: 14 amino acids. The CDR3 here is CASTLVIGTQEAFF. In nucleotides, the CDR3 is TGTGCCAGCACCCTAGTTATCGGAACCCAGGAAGCTTTCTTT.

The chain uses TRBV12-5 and TRBJ2-5; 9 bases are shared with TRBD1. The CDR3 has 17 residues. Germline CDR1 LGHNT, CDR2 FRNRAP. The V and J ends lost 4 bases and 4 bases, in that order; junction bases with no gene match: 13. The CDR3 bases are TGTGCTAGTGGTTCGGGGGGACAGGGCTGGTTGGGAGAGACCCAGTACTTC. Translated: CASGSGGQGWLGETQYF. Full variable domain (missing parts from reference TRBV12-5 and TRBJ2-5): DARVTQTPRHKVTEMGQEVTMRCQPILGHNTVFWYRQTMMQGLELLAYFRNRAPLDDSGMPKDRFSAEMPDATLATLKIQPSEPRDSAVYFCASGSGGQGWLGETQYFGPGTRLLVL.

V usage is TRBV28 and J usage is TRBJ2-1, with 7 bases that match TRBD2. This CDR3 is 14 amino acids long. CDR1 MDHEN and CDR2 SYDVKM come from the germline V gene. Trimming removed 6 bases from V and 6 bases from J; junction bases left unmatched: 8. This CDR3 reads CASRIGGSPNEQFF. As DNA, the CDR3 is TGTGCCAGCAGGATCGGGGGGAGCCCCAATGAGCAGTTCTTC.

V is TRBV7-2 and J is TRBJ2-7, with a tentative D call TRBD1 (6 bases). Germline-derived CDR1 and CDR2 are SGHTA and FQGNSA. The V gene lost 3 bases and the J gene lost 2 bases, with 14 bases spanning the gap. This CDR3 is 15 amino acids long. The CDR3 spells CASSLEDRPTYEQYF. As DNA, the CDR3 is TGTGCCAGCAGCTTGGAAGACAGGCCCACCTACGAGCAGTACTTC.

The chain is built from TRBV7-9 and TRBJ1-2, with TRBD1 as a possible D gene (5 bases). The length of the CDR3 is 15 residues. V was trimmed by 5 bases and J by 6 bases, leaving 19 bases between them. Germline assignment: CDR1 SEHNR and CDR2 FQNEAQ (reference sequence). The CDR3 here is CASSATGTLTDGYTF. CDR3 coding DNA: TGTGCCAGCAGCGCGACCGGGACTCTAACTGATGGCTACACCTTC.

The chain employs TRBV11-2 and TRBJ2-1; 11 nucleotides agree with TRBD2. V shed 0 bases, J shed 0 bases, and the junction held 7 bases outside the gene matches. CDR3 length equals 19 residues. From germline, CDR1 is SGHAT and CDR2 FQNNGV. The CDR3 here is CASSLEGLAGSSSYNEQFF. As DNA, the CDR3 is TGTGCCAGCAGCTTAGAAGGACTAGCGGGTTCCAGCTCCTACAATGAGCAGTTCTTC.

The chain employs TRBV5-1 and TRBJ1-4, with D uncertain. V was pared by 2 bases and J by 0 bases, with 5 bases between. Germline assignment: CDR1 SGHRS and CDR2 YFSETQ. This CDR3 region has 14 residues. CDR3 nucleotide sequence: TGCGCCAGCAGCTTCAGTGCAACTAATGAAAAACTGTTTTTT. Protein sequence: CASSFSATNEKLFF.

This chain links TRBV18 with TRBJ1-5; D might be TRBD1 (6 bases). The germline V and J ends were trimmed by 3 bases and 7 bases, with 10 bases remaining between them. Germline-derived CDR1 and CDR2 are KGHSH and LQKENI. This CDR3 spans 13 amino acids. Written as DNA, the CDR3 is TGTGCCAGCTCACCTGACAGGAACCAGCCCCAGCATTTT. It is translated as CASSPDRNQPQHF.

J is TRBJ1-3 and V is TRBV15; D not certain. The CDR3 totals 16 residues. V gave up 0 bases and J gave up 3 bases, with 12 bases separating them. The germline CDR1 and CDR2 sequences are LNHNV and YYDKDF (reference sequence). CDR3 DNA: TGTGCCACCAGCAGAGATATCCGGTCTCGTGGAAACACCATATATTTT. This sequence encodes CATSRDIRSRGNTIYF. The complete variable domain, with remaining parts taken from reference TRBV15 and TRBJ1-3, reads DAMVIQNPRYQVTQFGKPVTLSCSQTLNHNVMYWYQQKSSQAPKLLFHYYDKDFNNEADTPDNFQSRRPNTSFCFLDIRSPGLGDTAMYLCATSRDIRSRGNTIYFGEGSWLTVV.

The chain uses TRBV5-5 and TRBJ1-1, with D tentatively TRBD1 (5 bases). This CDR3 contains 14 residues. V dropped 0 bases and J dropped 2 bases, with 8 bases sitting between them. Germline values: CDR1 SGHKS, CDR2 YYEKEE (reference sequence). In DNA form, the CDR3 reads TGTGCCAGCAGCTTGGATGGGACTAACACTGAAGCTTTCTTT. It is translated as CASSLDGTNTEAFF.

The chain recombines TRBV10-3 with TRBJ1-5; D gene ambiguous. The V end lost 3 bases, the J end lost 3 bases, and 15 bases lay between the germline ends. Germline CDR1 is ENHRY and CDR2 is SYGVKD. CDR3 length: 16 amino acids. DNA of the CDR3: TGTGCCATCAGTGAAGCGAGGGCGCAGTCCAATCAGCCCCAGCATTTT. As protein: CAISEARAQSNQPQHF.

The chain employs TRBV19 and TRBJ1-5, with TRBD1 identical over 8 bases. V lost 7 bases and J lost 4; bases outside the gene matches: 3. CDR1 is LNHDA and CDR2 is SQIVND in the germline V gene (reference sequence). The length of the CDR3 is 13 residues. This CDR3 reads CASKDRANQPQHF. The CDR3, as DNA: TGTGCCAGTAAGGACAGGGCTAATCAGCCCCAGCATTTT.

The gene calls are TRBV5-6 and TRBJ1-1; 9 bases agree with TRBD1. Germline assignment: CDR1 SGHDT and CDR2 YYEEEE. The CDR3 sequence is 15 residues long. Trimming at V came to 4 bases and at J to 0 bases, leaving 4 bases not matched to a gene. The CDR3 sequence is CASSEGTGLNTEAFF. Here the CDR3 DNA reads TGTGCCAGCAGCGAGGGGACAGGGCTGAACACTGAAGCTTTCTTT.

The V and J genes are TRBV5-1 and TRBJ1-1; 7 bases match TRBD1. The ends lost 3 bases at V and 4 bases at J; junction bases unmatched: 9. The CDR3 covers 15 residues. CDR1 SGHRS and CDR2 YFSETQ come from the germline V gene. The CDR3 region is CASSSLEGAGTEAFF. CDR3 nucleotide sequence: TGCGCCAGCAGCTCTCTTGAGGGGGCTGGCACTGAAGCTTTCTTT. The variable domain in full, completed from reference TRBV5-1 and TRBJ1-1, reads KAGVTQTPRYLIKTRGQQVTLSCSPISGHRSVSWYQQTPGQGLQFLFEYFSETQRNKGNFPGRFSGRQFSNSRSEMNVSTLELGDSALYLCASSSLEGAGTEAFFGQGTRLTVV.

The chain uses TRBV6-6 and TRBJ2-5; TRBD2 is a possible D gene (6 bases). V was cut by 2 bases and J by 0 bases, with 10 bases left in between. Germline V lookup: CDR1 MNHNY, CDR2 SVGAGI (reference sequence). This CDR3 is built from 15 residues. The CDR3 protein is CASSYGRDYQETQYF. CDR3 nucleotide sequence: TGTGCCAGCAGTTACGGTCGGGACTACCAAGAGACCCAGTACTTC.

The chain links TRBV2 to TRBJ2-7; a possible D gene is TRBD1 (6 bases). Germline CDR1 and CDR2: SNHLY and FYNNEI. The CDR3 covers 14 residues. The V end was cut by 7 bases, the J end by 2 bases, with 15 bases between. CDR3 coding DNA: TGTGCCAGCAATACCGGGACAAGTACCTACGAGCAGTACTTC. Translation gives CASNTGTSTYEQYF.

The rearrangement uses TRBV7-9 and TRBJ2-7, with 9 bases identical to TRBD1. V was pared by 2 bases and J by 3 bases, with 11 bases of the junction left unmatched. The germline V gene encodes CDR1 SEHNR and CDR2 FQNEAQ (reference sequence). The CDR3 length is 17 residues. CDR3 residues: CASSLRSGTGRFYEQYF. In nucleotides, the CDR3 is TGTGCCAGCAGCTTAAGGTCCGGGACAGGGAGGTTCTACGAGCAGTACTTC.

The chain combines TRBV6-5 with TRBJ1-3, with 7 positions matching TRBD1. The length of the CDR3 is 15 residues. The J segment lost 2 bases and the V segment lost 6 bases, leaving 7 bases of the junction unmatched. Germline CDR1 is MNHEY and CDR2 is SVGAGI. CDR3 sequence reads: CASSRDSSTGNTIYF. The CDR3, as DNA: TGTGCCAGCAGCCGGGACAGTAGCACTGGAAACACCATATATTTT.

The rearrangement uses TRBV11-1 and TRBJ2-3; the match to TRBD2 covers 10 bases. This CDR3 comprises 18 residues. Losses at the gene ends were 3 bases for V and 2 bases for J; bases not matched to a gene: 11. Germline CDR1 SGHAT, CDR2 FQDESV (reference sequence). CDR3 loop: CASSFFLLAGGPTDTQYF. CDR3 nucleotides: TGTGCCAGCAGCTTCTTCCTTTTAGCGGGGGGCCCCACAGATACGCAGTATTTT.